One T cell receptor beta chain is described in this entry. Its specificity is not known. This may be a read error, as it is one base from a much larger clone. TCRdb processed the RACE reads anew with MiXCR; each CDR3 protein has one entry. In the table there are more than 55,000 distinct CDR3 sequences, 11% of which are singletons. The CDR3 runs to 13 residues. Trimming removed 1 base from V and 4 bases from J, with 10 bases in between. Germline loops: CDR1 SQVTM, CDR2 ANQGSEA. This record comes from a study of human T cells and chemical hapten exposure. The time point was: pre-sensitization, week 0. The treatment was: therapeutic diphenylcyclopropenone sensitization with weekly scalp DPC. Prior to application of each patch test, blood was drawn. Points from the study as a whole: Expanded TCRs clustered into significantly more large CDR3 similarity groups than controls, the analysis revealed. After DPC sensitization, TCRs above 1 in 1000 frequency showed no change.

The specimen comprised whole blood, sampled in connection with sensitization to the hapten diphenylcyclopropenone (DPC). The source is a woman aged 40 to 50 with alopecia areata. Some clones in this sample may be carry-over from other donors' samples. J is TRBJ2-5 and V is TRBV29-1; a weak D match, TRBD1 (6 bases). The CDR3 is CSVEGPGVETQYF. DNA for the CDR3: TGCAGCGTTGAAGGTCCAGGGGTAGAGACCCAGTACTTC.